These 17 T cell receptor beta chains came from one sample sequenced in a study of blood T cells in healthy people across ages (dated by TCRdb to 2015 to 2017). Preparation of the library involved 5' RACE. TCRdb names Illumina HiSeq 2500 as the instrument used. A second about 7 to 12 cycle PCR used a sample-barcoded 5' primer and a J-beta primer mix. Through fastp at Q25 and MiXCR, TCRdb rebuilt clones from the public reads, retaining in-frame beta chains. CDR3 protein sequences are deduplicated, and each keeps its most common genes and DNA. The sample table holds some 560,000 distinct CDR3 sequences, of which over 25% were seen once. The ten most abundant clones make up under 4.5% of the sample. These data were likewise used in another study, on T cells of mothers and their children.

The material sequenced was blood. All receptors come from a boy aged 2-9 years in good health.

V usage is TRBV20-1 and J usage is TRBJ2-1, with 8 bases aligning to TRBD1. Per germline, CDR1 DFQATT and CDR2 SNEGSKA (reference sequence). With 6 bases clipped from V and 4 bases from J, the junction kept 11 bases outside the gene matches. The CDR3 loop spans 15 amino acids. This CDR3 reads CSAPPGGGRYNEQFF. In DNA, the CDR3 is TGCAGTGCCCCCCCAGGGGGCGGAAGATACAATGAGCAGTTCTTC.

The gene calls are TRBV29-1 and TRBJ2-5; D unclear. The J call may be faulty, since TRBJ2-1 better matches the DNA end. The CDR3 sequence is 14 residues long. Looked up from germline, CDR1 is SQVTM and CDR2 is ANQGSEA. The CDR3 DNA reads TGCAGCGTTGTGTTTAGGGCGACCTACAATGAGCAGTTCTTC. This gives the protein CSVVFRATYNEQFF.

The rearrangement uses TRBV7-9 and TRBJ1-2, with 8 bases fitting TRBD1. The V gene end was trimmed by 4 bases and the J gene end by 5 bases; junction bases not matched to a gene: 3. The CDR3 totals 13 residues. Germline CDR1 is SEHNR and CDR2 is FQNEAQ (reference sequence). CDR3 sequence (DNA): TGTGCCAGCAGCTCCCGGACAGGGTATGGCTACACCTTC. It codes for CASSSRTGYGYTF.

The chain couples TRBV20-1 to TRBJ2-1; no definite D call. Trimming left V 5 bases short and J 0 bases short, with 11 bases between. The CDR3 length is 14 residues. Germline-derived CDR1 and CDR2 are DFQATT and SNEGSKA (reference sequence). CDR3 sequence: CSALAESSYNEQFF. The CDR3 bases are TGCAGTGCTTTAGCTGAGAGCTCCTACAATGAGCAGTTCTTC.

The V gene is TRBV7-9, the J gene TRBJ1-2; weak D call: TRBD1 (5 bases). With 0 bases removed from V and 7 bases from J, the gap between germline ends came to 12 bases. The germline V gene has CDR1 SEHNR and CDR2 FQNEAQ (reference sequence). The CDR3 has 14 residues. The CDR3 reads CASSLAGGSSGYTF. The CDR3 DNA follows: TGTGCCAGCAGCTTAGCGGGGGGATCCTCTGGCTACACCTTC.

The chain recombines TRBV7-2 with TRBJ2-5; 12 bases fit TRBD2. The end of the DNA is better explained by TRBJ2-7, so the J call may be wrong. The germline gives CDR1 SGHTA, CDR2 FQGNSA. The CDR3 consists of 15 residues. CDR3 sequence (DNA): TGTGCCAGCAGCCGTCGGACTAGCGGGACATACGAGCAGTACTTC. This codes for CASSRRTSGTYEQYF.

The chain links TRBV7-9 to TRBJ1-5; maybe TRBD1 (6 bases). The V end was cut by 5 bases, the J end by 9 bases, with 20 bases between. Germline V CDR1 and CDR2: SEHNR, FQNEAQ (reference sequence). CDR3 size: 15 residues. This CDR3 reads CASSALGGIQGPQHF. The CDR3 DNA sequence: TGTGCCAGCAGCGCCCTAGGGGGAATTCAGGGGCCCCAGCATTTT.

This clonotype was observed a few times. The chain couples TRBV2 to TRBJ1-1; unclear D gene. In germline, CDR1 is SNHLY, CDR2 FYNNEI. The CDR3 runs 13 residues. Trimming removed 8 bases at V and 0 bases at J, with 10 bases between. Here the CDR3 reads CASGRGVNTEAFF. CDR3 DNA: TGTGCCAGCGGGAGAGGAGTGAACACTGAAGCTTTCTTT.

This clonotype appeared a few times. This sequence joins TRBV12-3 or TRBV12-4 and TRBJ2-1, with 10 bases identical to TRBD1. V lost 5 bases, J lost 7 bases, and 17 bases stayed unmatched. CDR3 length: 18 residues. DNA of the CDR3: TGTGCCAGCAGTATCCGGTCCCCCCGGGACAGGGGTCCAAATGAGCAGTTCTTC. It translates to CASSIRSPRDRGPNEQFF.

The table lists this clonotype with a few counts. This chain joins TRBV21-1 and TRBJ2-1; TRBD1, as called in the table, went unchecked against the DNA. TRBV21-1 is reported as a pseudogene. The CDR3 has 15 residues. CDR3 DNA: TGTGCCAGCAGCAGGAGGGACAGGGCCTACAATGAGCAGTTCTTC. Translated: CASSRRDRAYNEQFF.

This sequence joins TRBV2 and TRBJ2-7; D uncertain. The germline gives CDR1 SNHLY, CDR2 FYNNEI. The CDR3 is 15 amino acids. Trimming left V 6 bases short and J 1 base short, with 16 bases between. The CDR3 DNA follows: TGTGCCAGCAGGGATGGTCCGTCTAGGTCCTACGAGCAGTACTTC. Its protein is CASRDGPSRSYEQYF.

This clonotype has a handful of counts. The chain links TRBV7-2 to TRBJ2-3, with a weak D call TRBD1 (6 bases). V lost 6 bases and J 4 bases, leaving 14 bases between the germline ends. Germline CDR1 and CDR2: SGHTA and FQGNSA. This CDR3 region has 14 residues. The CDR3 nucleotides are TGTGCCAGCAGACCAGGGGTTCCCGCAGATACGCAGTATTTT. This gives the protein CASRPGVPADTQYF.

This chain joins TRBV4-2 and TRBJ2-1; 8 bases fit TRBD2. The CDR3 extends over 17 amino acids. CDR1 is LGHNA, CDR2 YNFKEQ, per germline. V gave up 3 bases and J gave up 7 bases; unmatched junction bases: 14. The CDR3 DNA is TGTGCCAGCAGCCACAGCCCTTCCGGGAGGGAAAAGAATGAGCAGTTCTTC. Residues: CASSHSPSGREKNEQFF.

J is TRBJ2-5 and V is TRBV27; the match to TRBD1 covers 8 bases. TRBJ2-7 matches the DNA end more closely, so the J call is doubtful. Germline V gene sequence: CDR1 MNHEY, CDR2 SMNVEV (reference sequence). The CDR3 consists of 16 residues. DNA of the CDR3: TGTGCCAGCAGTTCAAGCTACGGGACAGGACTTTACGAGCAGTACTTC. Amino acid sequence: CASSSSYGTGLYEQYF.

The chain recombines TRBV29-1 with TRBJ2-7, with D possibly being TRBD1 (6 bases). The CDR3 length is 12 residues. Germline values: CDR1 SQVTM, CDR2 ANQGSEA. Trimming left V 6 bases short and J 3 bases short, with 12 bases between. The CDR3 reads CSVPTGNYEQYF. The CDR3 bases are TGCAGCGTGCCGACAGGTAACTACGAGCAGTACTTC.

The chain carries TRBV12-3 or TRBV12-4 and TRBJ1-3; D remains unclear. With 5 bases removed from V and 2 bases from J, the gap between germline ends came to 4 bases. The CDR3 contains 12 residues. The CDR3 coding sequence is TGTGCCAGCAGTGATACTGGAAACACCATATATTTT. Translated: CASSDTGNTIYF.

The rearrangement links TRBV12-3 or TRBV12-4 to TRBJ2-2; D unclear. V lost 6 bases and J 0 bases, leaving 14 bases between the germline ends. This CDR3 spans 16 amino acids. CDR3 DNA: TGTGCCAGCAGGGGTTCCTCGCGGACGAACACCGGGGAGCTGTTTTTT. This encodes CASRGSSRTNTGELFF.